This passage covers 14 T cell receptor beta chains from one sample sequenced in a study of shared clonotypes between healthy human individuals (dated by TCRdb to the early 2020s). Library prep was done by the immunoSEQ multiplex PCR assay. The source is immuneACCESS, and TCRdb retained only in-frame sequences with V and J called. Part of the clones is not carried over; for the studies checked, unresolved V genes explain less than half of this, and the remainder is unexplained. For this sample the table gives roughly 1,000,000 clones, of which approximately 80% were detected only once. 0.52% of the sample belongs to the ten largest clones. The sample was memory CD4+ T cells from PBMCs. The cell subset or site label for this specimen denotes: CD45RA-negative fraction. The receptors were sampled from a man aged 18 to 29 in good health. Some clones in this sample may be carry-over from other donors' samples.

The rearrangement links TRBV7-3 to TRBJ2-3, with D tentatively TRBD2 (6 bases). This CDR3 region has 15 residues. Between the trimmed V and J ends, which lost 0 bases and 3 bases, there was a span of 10 bases. Germline CDR1 is SGHTA and CDR2 is FQGTGA. The CDR3 region has the DNA TGTGCCAGCAGCTTAACGCCGGGAGAAACAGATACGCAGTATTTT. Encoded protein: CASSLTPGETDTQYF. Combining the CDR3 with reference TRBV7-3 and TRBJ2-3 gives the whole variable domain GAGVSQTPSNKVTEKGKYVELRCDPISGHTALYWYRQSLGQGPEFLIYFQGTGAADDSGLPNDRFFAVRPEGSVSTLKIQRTERGDSAVYLCASSLTPGETDTQYFGPGTRLTVL.

This rearrangement joins TRBV6-5 to TRBJ1-4, with D tentatively TRBD1 (5 bases). Trimming removed 6 bases from V and 8 bases from J, with 10 bases in between. The length of the CDR3 is 12 residues. In germline, CDR1 is MNHEY, CDR2 SVGAGI. CDR3 sequence: CASSTGGEKLFF. The CDR3 DNA reads TGTGCCAGCAGCACGGGGGGGGAAAAACTGTTTTTT.

This rearrangement joins TRBV7-9 to TRBJ2-5, with 9 positions matching TRBD1. CDR3 length equals 15 residues. Germline V CDR1 and CDR2: SEHNR, FQNEAQ (reference sequence). Losses at the gene ends were 3 bases for V and 1 base for J; bases not matched to a gene: 3. CDR3 residues: CASSLGDRAQETQYF. DNA of the CDR3: TGTGCCAGCAGCTTGGGGGACAGGGCCCAAGAGACCCAGTACTTC.

The chain recombines TRBV2 with TRBJ1-5, with 7 nucleotides matching TRBD1. Trimming took 4 bases from V and 6 from J; bases not matched to a gene: 6. Germline V gives CDR1 SNHLY, CDR2 FYNNEI. This CDR3 has 14 amino acids. The CDR3, as DNA: TGTGCCAGCAGTGGGATAGGGGGCCGTCAGCCCCAGCATTTT. Translating gives CASSGIGGRQPQHF.

V is TRBV9 and J is TRBJ1-2, with a weak D call TRBD1 (6 bases). Germline loops: CDR1 SGDLS, CDR2 YYNGEE. Trimming removed 4 bases from V and 9 bases from J, with 19 bases in between. The CDR3 spans 14 residues. In DNA, the CDR3 is TGTGCCAGCAGCCCGAGCGTCTCGGACAGAAGCTACACCTTC. It codes for CASSPSVSDRSYTF.

In nucleotides, the CDR3 is TGTGCCAGCAGTAGACTAGCGGGAGTGAATGAGCAGTTCTTC. This translates into CASSRLAGVNEQFF. V and J are TRBV28 and TRBJ2-1; 12 nucleotides agree with TRBD2. Per the germline V gene, CDR1 is MDHEN and CDR2 is SYDVKM. The CDR3 is 14 residues long. V was pared by 5 bases and J by 7 bases, with 3 bases of the junction left unmatched. The whole variable domain, filled in from reference TRBV28 and TRBJ2-1, reads DVKVTQSSRYLVKRTGEKVFLECVQDMDHENMFWYRQDPGLGLRLIYFSYDVKMKEKGDIPEGYSVSREKKERFSLILESASTNQTSMYLCASSRLAGVNEQFFGPGTRLTVL.

This clone occurred a few times. The rearrangement links TRBV27 to TRBJ2-7; D is perhaps TRBD1 (5 bases). Germline V gene data show CDR1 as MNHEY and CDR2 as SMNVEV (reference sequence). CDR3 size: 13 residues. Trimming stripped 6 bases from V and 6 bases from J, with 15 bases between. CDR3 sequence reads: CASSPRRGTEQYF. The CDR3 DNA follows: TGTGCCAGCAGCCCGCGAAGGGGAACCGAGCAGTACTTC.

The genes are TRBV7-2 and TRBJ2-3; 9 positions agree with TRBD1. Germline V gene sequence: CDR1 SGHTA, CDR2 FQGNSA. With 5 bases clipped from V and 4 bases from J, the junction kept 7 bases outside the gene matches. The CDR3 runs to 15 residues. The CDR3 spells CASSQPGQGADTQYF. CDR3 coding DNA: TGTGCCAGCAGCCAACCGGGACAGGGTGCAGATACGCAGTATTTT.

This clone was detected only once. In DNA, the CDR3 is TGTGCCAGCAGCCCCCAGGGCTACGAGCAGTACTTC. Its translation is CASSPQGYEQYF. This rearrangement joins TRBV9 to TRBJ2-7, with D tentatively TRBD1 (5 bases). V lost 4 bases, J lost 3 bases, and 8 bases lay in between. CDR3 length: 12 amino acids. The V gene's germline CDR1 is SGDLS and CDR2 YYNGEE.

This clone was observed a few times. The chain recombines TRBV11-2 with TRBJ1-2; the D gene is possibly TRBD1 (5 bases). The CDR3 loop spans 13 amino acids. Germline loops: CDR1 SGHAT, CDR2 FQNNGV. V shed 4 bases and J shed 3 bases, with 9 bases lying between them. The CDR3 DNA reads as TGTGCCAGCAGCTCTTTCAGGGACTATGGCTACACCTTC. Translation: CASSSFRDYGYTF.

The CDR3 loop is CASREGGSNYGYTF. The DNA for the CDR3 is TGTGCCAGCAGGGAGGGGGGAAGTAACTATGGCTACACCTTC. The chain uses TRBV7-9 and TRBJ1-2; D is perhaps TRBD1 (6 bases). The CDR3 is 14 amino acids. Trimming stripped 6 bases from V and 1 base from J, with 12 bases between. CDR1 is SEHNR, CDR2 FQNEAQ, per germline (reference sequence). The full variable domain, its missing parts supplied by reference TRBV7-9 and TRBJ1-2, is DTGVSQNPRHKITKRGQNVTFRCDPISEHNRLYWYRQTLGQGPEFLTYFQNEAQLEKSRLLSDRFSAERPKGSFSTLEIQRTEQGDSAMYLCASREGGSNYGYTFGSGTRLTVV.

The V call is TRBV19, the J call TRBJ2-5; 7 bases are shared with TRBD2. The CDR3 length is 15 residues. V shed 1 base and J 4 bases; nucleotides not matched to a gene: 6. Germline CDR1 is LNHDA and CDR2 is SQIVND (reference sequence). The DNA for the CDR3 is TGTGCCAGTAGTATAGGCGGGAGCGGTATAGAGACCCAGTACTTC. It yields the protein CASSIGGSGIETQYF.

In this sample, this clone turned up a few times. One junction end disagrees with the germline gene, perhaps due to a read error. Here the CDR3 DNA reads TGCAGCGTTGAAATAATGATGACAGGGAGGGTCCGCTTC. Translated: CSVEIMMTGRVRF. The V call is TRBV29-1, the J call TRBJ1-2; TRBD1 aligns across 7 bases. CDR1 is SQVTM and CDR2 is ANQGSEA in the germline V gene. CDR3 length: 13 amino acids.

This clone came up many times. Other DNA sequences in this specimen translate into the identical CDR3. The CDR3 reads CASSFLTSGNTGELFF. As DNA, the CDR3 is TGTGCCAGCAGCTTTCTGACTAGCGGAAACACCGGGGAGCTGTTTTTT. The genes are TRBV5-4 and TRBJ2-2, with 9 bases aligning to TRBD2. With 2 bases clipped from V and 2 bases from J, the junction kept 4 bases outside the gene matches. This CDR3 has 16 amino acids. Germline V CDR1 and CDR2: SGHNT, YYREEE (reference sequence).